Listed below are T cell receptor beta chains from one sample, sequenced in a study of tumor-infiltrating lymphocytes in primary liver carcinoma. Via MiXCR, TCRdb re-called the multiplex PCR reads, giving one row per CDR3 protein. In the table there are about 320,000 distinct CDR3 sequences, approximately 58% of which are singletons. Source material: peripheral blood. The receptors originated from a woman in her twenties or thirties with primary liver carcinoma and hepatitis B virus infection. CDR3s include the opening cysteine and the closing phenylalanine or tryptophan. The order of the fields is D gene, V gene, CDR3 protein. A D gene is named only where the DNA matches it firmly.

D gene: -; V gene: TRBV6-5; CDR3 protein: CASRRLTGRAYEQYF
D gene: TRBD1; V gene: TRBV7-9; CDR3 protein: CTSSLGGGGYTF
D gene: -; V gene: TRBV4-2; CDR3 protein: CASSQDRLTGNTGELFF
D gene: -; V gene: TRBV4-1; CDR3 protein: CASSQPRQLNYGYTF
D gene: -; V gene: TRBV24-1; CDR3 protein: CPTRSPNPLCNEQFF
D gene: -; V gene: TRBV5-6; CDR3 protein: CASSLGGRPDTQYF
D gene: -; V gene: TRBV11-2; CDR3 protein: CASSTSQVGAGTQYF
D gene: -; V gene: TRBV30; CDR3 protein: CASKALTPPYEQYF
D gene: -; V gene: TRBV5-1; CDR3 protein: CASSSTTNNAQFF
D gene: -; V gene: TRBV4-3; CDR3 protein: CASSQGPQGGYEQYF
D gene: -; V gene: TRBV12-3/TRBV12-4; CDR3 protein: CASSTTGLDGYTF
D gene: -; V gene: TRBV28; CDR3 protein: CASLGGRGYGPGGYTF
D gene: -; V gene: TRBV11-2; CDR3 protein: CASGPPPLGPSYEQYF
D gene: TRBD2; V gene: TRBV4-2; CDR3 protein: CASSQGPGLASIEQFF
D gene: TRBD1; V gene: TRBV11-2; CDR3 protein: CASSLPGTVQIYF
D gene: TRBD1; V gene: TRBV30; CDR3 protein: CAWRTGYEQYF
D gene: TRBD2; V gene: TRBV6-5; CDR3 protein: CVSSPSAGGYNEQLF